A single sample gave rise to the 17 T cell receptor beta chains below, sequenced in a study of Graves' ophthalmopathy and Graves' hyperthyroidism. Researchers took RNA transcripts and amplified TCR beta CDR3 regions from them. First-round RT-PCR used HTBI primers; second-round multiplex PCR followed. MiXCR, run by TCRdb on the multiplex PCR reads, gives a single entry per CDR3 protein. The table records 650,000 to 900,000 distinct CDR3 sequences, roughly two fifths of them present only once. The sequenced material came from peripheral blood. The receptors here all came from an adult man with Graves' ophthalmopathy.

The chain combines TRBV9 with TRBJ2-6; D might be TRBD2 (5 bases). Per germline, CDR1 SGDLS and CDR2 YYNGEE. Trimming took 4 bases from V and 2 from J, leaving 16 bases between them. This CDR3 spans 17 amino acids. CDR3 in DNA: TGTGCCAGCAGCCAAGAGAGGCTAGCCCCTGGGGCCAACGTCCTGACTTTC. It codes for CASSQERLAPGANVLTF.

This clonotype was seen ten or more times. The CDR3 is CASRRETGVDQPQHF. The CDR3, as DNA: TGTGCCAGCAGAAGGGAGACAGGGGTGGATCAGCCCCAGCATTTT. This sequence joins TRBV2 and TRBJ1-5, with 8 nucleotides matching TRBD1. This CDR3 comprises 15 residues. Germline-derived CDR1 and CDR2 are SNHLY and FYNNEI. V trimming: 6 bases; J trimming: 5 bases; junction bases outside the gene matches: 9. Based on the CDR3 plus reference TRBV2 and TRBJ1-5, the full variable domain is EPEVTQTPSHQVTQMGQEVILRCVPISNHLYFYWYRQILGQKVEFLVSFYNNEISEKSEIFDDQFSVERPDGSNFTLKIRSTKLEDSAMYFCASRRETGVDQPQHFGDGTRLSIL.

Note on this clonotype: This sequence may be a read error, since a much larger clone differs from it by one base. The rearrangement links TRBV29-1 to TRBJ2-5; a weak D match, TRBD1 (5 bases). The germline gives CDR1 SQVTM, CDR2 ANQGSEA. CDR3 length: 14 residues. The CDR3 loop reads CSVEPSRDQETQHF. For the CDR3, the DNA is TGCAGCGTTGAACCCAGCAGGGATCAAGAGACCCAGCACTTC.

This chain uses TRBV11-1 with TRBJ1-1; no firm D call. With 8 bases removed from V and 8 bases from J, the gap between germline ends came to 24 bases. CDR1 and CDR2 (germline): SGHAT, FQDESV (reference sequence). The CDR3 loop spans 15 amino acids. CDR3 amino acids: CASVEEARRRREAFF. DNA for the CDR3: TGTGCCAGCGTTGAAGAGGCCAGAAGAAGGAGAGAAGCTTTCTTT.

V gene TRBV29-1 combines with J gene TRBJ1-1; 10 bases agree with TRBD1. With 3 bases clipped from V and 6 bases from J, the junction kept 10 bases outside the gene matches. Germline V gives CDR1 SQVTM, CDR2 ANQGSEA. This CDR3 spans 15 amino acids. For the CDR3, the DNA is TGCAGCGTTGACCCGGACAGGGGGGTACCGGCTGAAGCTTTCTTT. Its translation is CSVDPDRGVPAEAFF.

This clonotype was seen at least ten times. V and J are TRBV11-2 and TRBJ2-7, with TRBD2 identical over 11 bases. This CDR3 has 14 residues. The V gene's germline CDR1 is SGHAT and CDR2 FQNNGV. With V trimmed by 5 bases and J by 4 bases, 4 bases remained unmatched. CDR3 nucleotide sequence: TGTGCCAGCAGCGTAGCGGGAGGGGGATACGAGCAGTACTTC. It codes for CASSVAGGGYEQYF.

There are many counts of this clonotype. The chain recombines TRBV6-5 with TRBJ1-1; possible D gene TRBD1, 5 bases. V was clipped by 6 bases and J by 1 base, with 9 bases between them. Germline assignment: CDR1 MNHEY and CDR2 SVGAGI. This CDR3 has 13 residues. The CDR3 spells CASSYDRNTEAFF. CDR3 sequence (DNA): TGTGCCAGCAGCTACGACAGGAACACTGAAGCTTTCTTT.

This clonotype was seen a handful of times. The chain couples TRBV7-9 to TRBJ2-7; TRBD2 agrees at 10 bases. V shed 3 bases, J shed 3 bases, and the junction held 14 bases outside the gene matches. This CDR3 has 18 amino acids. Germline assignment: CDR1 SEHNR and CDR2 FQNEAQ (reference sequence). The CDR3: CASSFFGGLAASNYEQYF. DNA for the CDR3: TGTGCCAGCAGCTTCTTCGGCGGACTAGCGGCATCAAACTACGAGCAGTACTTC. Full variable domain (outside the CDR3, taken from reference TRBV7-9 and TRBJ2-7): DTGVSQNPRHKITKRGQNVTFRCDPISEHNRLYWYRQTLGQGPEFLTYFQNEAQLEKSRLLSDRFSAERPKGSFSTLEIQRTEQGDSAMYLCASSFFGGLAASNYEQYFGPGTRLTVT.

The chain employs TRBV7-9 and TRBJ2-2; D is uncertain. Germline assignment: CDR1 SEHNR and CDR2 FQNEAQ (reference sequence). V lost 5 bases, J lost 2 bases, and 12 bases lay in between. The CDR3 runs to 15 residues. CDR3 DNA sequence: TGTGCCAGCAGCCGTCGGACCGGTAACACCGGGGAGCTGTTTTTT. Translation: CASSRRTGNTGELFF. The variable domain in full, completed from reference TRBV7-9 and TRBJ2-2, reads DTGVSQNPRHKITKRGQNVTFRCDPISEHNRLYWYRQTLGQGPEFLTYFQNEAQLEKSRLLSDRFSAERPKGSFSTLEIQRTEQGDSAMYLCASSRRTGNTGELFFGEGSRLTVL.

This clonotype has a count of ten or more. The gene calls are TRBV15 and TRBJ2-3; D gene uncertain. The CDR3 is made up of 13 amino acids. Germline CDR1 reads LNHNV; CDR2 reads YYDKDF (reference sequence). The ends were cut back, 0 bases at V and 5 bases at J, with 6 bases in the middle. CDR3 coding DNA: TGTGCCACCAGCAGAGATTGGGTAGATACGCAGTATTTT. It translates to CATSRDWVDTQYF.

This clonotype was observed many times. The rearrangement links TRBV2 to TRBJ1-3; no definite D call. The CDR3 has 12 residues. Germline V lookup: CDR1 SNHLY, CDR2 FYNNEI. V was cut by 7 bases and J by 0 bases, with 4 bases left in between. As DNA, the CDR3 is TGTGCCAGCAAGGCCTCTGGAAACACCATATATTTT. Residues: CASKASGNTIYF. Using reference TRBV2 and TRBJ1-3 for the parts outside the CDR3, the full variable domain is EPEVTQTPSHQVTQMGQEVILRCVPISNHLYFYWYRQILGQKVEFLVSFYNNEISEKSEIFDDQFSVERPDGSNFTLKIRSTKLEDSAMYFCASKASGNTIYFGEGSWLTVV.

The chain uses TRBV14 and TRBJ2-7, with 7 bases matching TRBD2. This CDR3 comprises 13 residues. Per the germline V gene, CDR1 is SGHDN and CDR2 is FVKESK. V lost 8 bases, J lost 3 bases, and 7 bases stayed unmatched. This CDR3 reads CASGPPGGYEQYF. DNA of the CDR3: TGTGCCAGCGGCCCACCGGGAGGCTACGAGCAGTACTTC.

This clonotype was detected only a few times. The chain joins TRBV13 to TRBJ1-5, with D unclear. Germline V gene lookup returns CDR1 PRHDT and CDR2 FYEKMQ (reference sequence). The CDR3 is 12 residues long. With 5 bases removed from V and 9 bases from J, the gap between germline ends came to 11 bases. The CDR3 nucleotides read TGTGCCAGCAGCAAAGGCTCCGGGCCCCAGCATTTT. Translation gives CASSKGSGPQHF.

This clonotype was recorded only once. Germline and junction disagree at one end, which may indicate a read error. The J gene is TRBJ1-2, the V gene TRBV24-1; the D gene is possibly TRBD1 (5 bases). This CDR3 has 14 amino acids. Germline CDR1 and CDR2: KGHDR and SFDVKD. The CDR3 protein is CASSYSGRANGYTF. CDR3 sequence (DNA): TGTGCCAGCAGTTACTCGGGCAGGGCAAATGGCTACACCTTC.

This clonotype was found a few times. This chain joins TRBV6-6 and TRBJ2-5; 8 bases align to TRBD1. Germline assignment: CDR1 MNHNY and CDR2 SVGAGI (reference sequence). The CDR3 is 14 amino acids. V gave up 4 bases and J gave up 5 bases; unmatched junction bases: 6. The CDR3 reads CASSWARGRETQYF. CDR3 nucleotide sequence: TGTGCCAGCAGTTGGGCCAGGGGGCGCGAGACCCAGTACTTC.

This clonotype has only a few counts. V usage is TRBV7-9 and J usage is TRBJ1-4; the D gene is possibly TRBD1 (5 bases). V lost 6 bases and J 6 bases, leaving 17 bases between the germline ends. The CDR3 has 15 amino acids. Germline V gives CDR1 SEHNR, CDR2 FQNEAQ (reference sequence). CDR3: CASSYSLGGDEKLFF. DNA for the CDR3: TGTGCCAGCAGTTACTCGTTGGGGGGGGATGAAAAACTGTTTTTT.

In its sample, this clonotype was seen many times. V usage is TRBV7-9 and J usage is TRBJ1-5; D possibly corresponds to TRBD1 (5 bases). Germline-derived CDR1 and CDR2 are SEHNR and FQNEAQ (reference sequence). The CDR3 totals 16 residues. V gave up 3 bases and J gave up 1 base, with 13 bases separating them. The CDR3 DNA reads TGTGCCAGCAGCTTCGTTTCTGGGGGAAGCAATCAGCCCCAGCATTTT. Protein: CASSFVSGGSNQPQHF.